This T cell receptor beta chain was identified during a study of T cells in tuberculosis. Points from the study as a whole: Active tuberculosis cases were adults; controls were adolescents. Shorter CDR3-alpha in active tuberculosis partly drove smaller distances.

On this clone: The antigen remains unidentified.

The germline gives CDR1 SGHRS, CDR2 YFSETQ. The length of the CDR3 is 14 residues. Trimming left V 0 bases short and J 2 bases short, with 7 bases between. Assay: immunoSEQ multiplex PCR; the TCRdb copy retains only in-frame clones and omits some. Of more than 30,000 clones listed, about 82% are singletons. Time point indicated: new active TB diagnosis, blood taken before or within 7 days of starting treatment. Each donor contributed roughly 92,000 T cells on average, unsorted. The rearrangement uses TRBV5-1 and TRBJ2-3; no definite D call. The source material was PBMCs, sampled at tuberculosis diagnosis. This TCR came from an adult with tuberculosis. CDR3 bases: TGCGCCAGCAGCTTGGCCAGTTACACAGATACGCAGTATTTT. Protein sequence: CASSLASYTDTQYF.